This entry features one T cell receptor (beta chain) sequence. Its specificity is unknown. This sample is drawn from a study of cytomegalovirus exposure and HLA in healthy donors. At the level of the study: In an early release, HLA-typed donors contributed some 82 million unique TCR sequences.

This CDR3 spans 20 amino acids. Trimming took 0 bases from V and 0 from J; bases not matched to a gene: 12. The germline V gene has CDR1 LGHNA and CDR2 YNFKEQ. Whole-study results and caveats: The study listed roughly 160 cytomegalovirus-associated TCR beta chains. Clonal expansion was found to be greater in HLA-associated TCR beta chains than in equally common others in a later analysis. Across HLA loci, a later analysis found differing TCR association rates, with DRB1 most and HLA-C fewest.

Both 60 Vbeta primers and 13 Jbeta primers went into the PCR. TCRdb's table, derived via immunoSEQ multiplex PCR, lists solely in-frame clones and lacks some. This sample has around 170,000 clones; about 85% occur once, and the top ten carry approximately 1.2%. This sequence originates from a man between 50 and 59 years old in good health and CMV-seropositive. Sequencing used PBMCs. The V gene is TRBV4-2, the J gene TRBJ2-1; 9 nucleotides line up with TRBD2. The CDR3 reads CASSQDRASGILGSYNEQFF. Here the CDR3 DNA reads TGTGCCAGCAGCCAAGATCGGGCTAGCGGGATCCTCGGCTCCTACAATGAGCAGTTCTTC.